This TCR beta chain was captured in a study of T-cell memory formation after mild COVID-19. Study-wide context: The two donors had largely donor-specific TCR clusters.

The CDR3 is made up of 12 amino acids. CDR1 is SGHNT and CDR2 is YYREEE in the germline V gene (reference sequence). Trimming pared 2 bases from V and 2 bases from J, leaving 3 bases between. Comment on this clonotype: Its antigen is not known.

Regarding the study as a whole: Prior to infection, memory already included some responding clones, suggesting cross-reactive memory joined. CD4/CD8 balance held among clones contracting day 15 to 85, and later expanders leaned CD4+.

TCRdb redid the calling of the 5' RACE reads with MiXCR, one entry per CDR3 protein. The table has some 68,000 distinct CDR3 sequences, about a sixth seen once. Sequencing input: PBMCs or a T cell subset sorted from them (not recorded which). V and J are TRBV5-4 and TRBJ2-3; D unclear. The receptor comes from an adult woman who had mild COVID-19 (a few samples of this study predate the infection). Cell type and time point are not known. Here the CDR3 DNA reads TGTGCCAGCAGCTTCTCCACAGATACGCAGTATTTT. It specifies CASSFSTDTQYF.